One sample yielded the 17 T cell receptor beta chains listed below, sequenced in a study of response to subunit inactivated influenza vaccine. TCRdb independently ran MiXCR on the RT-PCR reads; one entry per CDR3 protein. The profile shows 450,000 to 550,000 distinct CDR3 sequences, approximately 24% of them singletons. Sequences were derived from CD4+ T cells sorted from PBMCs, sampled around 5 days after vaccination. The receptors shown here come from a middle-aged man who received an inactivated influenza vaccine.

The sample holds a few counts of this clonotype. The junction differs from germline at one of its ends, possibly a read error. CDR3 coding DNA: TGCGCCAGCAGCCGCCCCTCGGTGAACTCCGGGGAGCTGTTTTTT. Amino acid sequence: CASSRPSVNSGELFF. The V call is TRBV4-1, the J call TRBJ2-2; D not resolved. CDR1 and CDR2 (germline): MGHRA, YSYEKL. This CDR3 spans 15 amino acids.

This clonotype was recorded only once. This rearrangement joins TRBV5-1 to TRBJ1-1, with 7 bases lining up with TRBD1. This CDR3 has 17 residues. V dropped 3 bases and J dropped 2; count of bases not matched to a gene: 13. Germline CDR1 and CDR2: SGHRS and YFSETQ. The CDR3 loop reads CASSSSTGESGNTEAFF. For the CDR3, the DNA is TGCGCCAGCAGCTCAAGCACAGGGGAGTCTGGAAACACTGAAGCTTTCTTT.

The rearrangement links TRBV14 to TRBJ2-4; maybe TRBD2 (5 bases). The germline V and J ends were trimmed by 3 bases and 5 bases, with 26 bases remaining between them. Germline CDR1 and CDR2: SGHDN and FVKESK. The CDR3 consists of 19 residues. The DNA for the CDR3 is TGTGCCAGCAGCCACACCCCTGGACTGACAACCCCGGATCAAAACATTCAGTACTTC. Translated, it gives CASSHTPGLTTPDQNIQYF. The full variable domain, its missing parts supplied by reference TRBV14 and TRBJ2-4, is EAGVTQFPSHSVIEKGQTVTLRCDPISGHDNLYWYRRVMGKEIKFLLHFVKESKQDESGMPNNRFLAERTGGTYSTLKVQPAELEDSGVYFCASSHTPGLTTPDQNIQYFGAGTRLSVL.

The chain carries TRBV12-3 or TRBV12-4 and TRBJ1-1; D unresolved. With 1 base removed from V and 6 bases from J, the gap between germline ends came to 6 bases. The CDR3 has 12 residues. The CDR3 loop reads CASSLVVAEAFF. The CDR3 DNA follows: TGTGCCAGCAGTTTAGTGGTCGCTGAAGCTTTCTTT.

The CDR3 sequence is CASSRDRGRGQETQYF. The CDR3 DNA reads TGTGCCAGCAGCCGAGACAGGGGGAGAGGCCAAGAGACCCAGTACTTC. The chain is built from TRBV6-1 and TRBJ2-5; 9 nucleotides line up with TRBD1. The CDR3 length is 16 residues. The germline gives CDR1 MNHNS, CDR2 SASEGT. V shed 6 bases and J 1 base; nucleotides not matched to a gene: 9.

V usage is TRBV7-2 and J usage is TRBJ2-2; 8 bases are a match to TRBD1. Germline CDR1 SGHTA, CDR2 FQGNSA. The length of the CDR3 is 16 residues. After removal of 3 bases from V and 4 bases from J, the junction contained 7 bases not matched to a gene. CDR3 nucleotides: TGTGCCAGCAGCTTCGCGCAGGGGGCGACCACCGGGGAGCTGTTTTTT. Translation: CASSFAQGATTGELFF.

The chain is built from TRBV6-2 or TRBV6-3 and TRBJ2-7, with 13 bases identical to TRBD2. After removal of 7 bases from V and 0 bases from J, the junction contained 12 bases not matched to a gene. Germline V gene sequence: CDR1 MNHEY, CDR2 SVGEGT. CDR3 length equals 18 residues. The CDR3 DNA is TGTGCCAGCACCCAGACGATTTGGACTAGCGGGAGCTCCTACGAGCAGTACTTC. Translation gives CASTQTIWTSGSSYEQYF.

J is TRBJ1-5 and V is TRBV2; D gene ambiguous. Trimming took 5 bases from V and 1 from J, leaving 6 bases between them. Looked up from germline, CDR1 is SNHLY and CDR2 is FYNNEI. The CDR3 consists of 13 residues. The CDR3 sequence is CASSPASNQPQHF. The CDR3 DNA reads TGTGCCAGCAGTCCCGCAAGCAATCAGCCCCAGCATTTT.

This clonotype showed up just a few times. Here the CDR3 reads CASSLRAGGAYEQYF. DNA for the CDR3: TGTGCCAGCAGTTTGAGGGCAGGGGGGGCCTACGAGCAGTACTTC. V is TRBV12-3 or TRBV12-4 and J is TRBJ2-7, with D tentatively TRBD1 or TRBD2 (7 bases each). CDR3 length equals 15 residues. V lost 3 bases and J lost 2, with 14 bases in between.

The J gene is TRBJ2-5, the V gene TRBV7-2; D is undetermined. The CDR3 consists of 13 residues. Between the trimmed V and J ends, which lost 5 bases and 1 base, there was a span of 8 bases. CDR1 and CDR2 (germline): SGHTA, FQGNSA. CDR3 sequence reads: CASSPEFQETQYF. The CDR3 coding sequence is TGTGCCAGCAGCCCGGAGTTCCAAGAGACCCAGTACTTC.

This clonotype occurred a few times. CDR3 in amino acids: CASSQEALKRTDTQYF. The DNA for the CDR3 is TGCGCCAGCAGCCAAGAGGCATTGAAACGCACAGATACGCAGTATTTT. The gene calls are TRBV4-3 and TRBJ2-3, with D unclear. Per germline, CDR1 LGHNA and CDR2 YSLEER. The CDR3 is 16 residues long. V gave up 0 bases and J gave up 1 base, with 11 bases separating them.

This CDR3 reads CASSYSPGSSYNEQFF. The CDR3 coding sequence is TGTGCCAGCAGTTACTCCCCGGGGAGCTCCTACAATGAGCAGTTCTTC. This chain connects TRBV6-2 or TRBV6-3 to TRBJ2-1; D is possibly TRBD2 (5 bases). The CDR3 runs to 16 residues. V lost 0 bases to trimming and J lost 0 bases, with 9 bases between them. In germline, CDR1 is MNHEY, CDR2 SVGEGT.

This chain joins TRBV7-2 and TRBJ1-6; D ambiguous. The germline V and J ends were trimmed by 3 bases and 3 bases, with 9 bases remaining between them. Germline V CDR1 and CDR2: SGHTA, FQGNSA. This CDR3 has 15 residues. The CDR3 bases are TGTGCCAGCAGCTTTGCAGAGGGCTATAATTCACCCCTCCACTTT. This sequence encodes CASSFAEGYNSPLHF.

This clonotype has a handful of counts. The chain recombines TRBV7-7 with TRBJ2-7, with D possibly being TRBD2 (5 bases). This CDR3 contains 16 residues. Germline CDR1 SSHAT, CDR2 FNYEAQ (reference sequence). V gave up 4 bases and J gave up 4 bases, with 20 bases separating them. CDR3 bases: TGTGCCAGCAGCTCTCATACCTATGCAAGGGAGTACGAGCAGTACTTC. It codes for CASSSHTYAREYEQYF.

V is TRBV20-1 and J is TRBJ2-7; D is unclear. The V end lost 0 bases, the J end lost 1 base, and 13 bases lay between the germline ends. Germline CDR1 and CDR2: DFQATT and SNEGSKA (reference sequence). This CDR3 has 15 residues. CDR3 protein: CSARDPRGQSYEQYF. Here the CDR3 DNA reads TGCAGTGCTAGAGATCCCCGTGGCCAGTCCTACGAGCAGTACTTC.

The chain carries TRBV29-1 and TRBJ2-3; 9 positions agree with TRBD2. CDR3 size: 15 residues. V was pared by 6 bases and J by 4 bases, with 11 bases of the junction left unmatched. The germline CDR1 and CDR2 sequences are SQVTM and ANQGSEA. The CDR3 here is CSVTPASGVADTQYF. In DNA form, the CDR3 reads TGCAGCGTGACCCCGGCTAGCGGGGTTGCAGATACGCAGTATTTT.

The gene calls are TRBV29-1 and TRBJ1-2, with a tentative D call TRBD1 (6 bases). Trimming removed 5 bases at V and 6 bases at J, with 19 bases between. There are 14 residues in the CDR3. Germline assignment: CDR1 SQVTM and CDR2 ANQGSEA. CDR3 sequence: CSVRGSSTGDGYTF. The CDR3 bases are TGCAGCGTTAGGGGGTCCTCCACCGGTGATGGCTACACCTTC.